The TCR beta chain described here comes from a study of T cell changes during pregnancy in multiple sclerosis. TCRdb's table, derived via immunoSEQ multiplex PCR, lists solely in-frame clones and lacks some. The sample consists of about 73,000 clones, roughly 90% of them appearing once. CDR3 length equals 14 residues. The germline V gene has CDR1 SNHLY and CDR2 FYNNEI. Germline trimming cut 7 bases from V and 2 bases from J; bases unmatched to any gene: 7. This specimen was peripheral blood, taken after pregnancy. The V call is TRBV2, the J call TRBJ2-7; 8 bases fit TRBD1. This TCR was sampled from a female donor in good health, enrolled as a control in a pregnancy study. The CDR3 reads CASNGQGATYEQYF. The CDR3 region has the DNA TGTGCCAGCAACGGGCAGGGGGCGACCTACGAGCAGTACTTC.